The source of this T cell receptor (beta chain) is a study of beta chain features in type 1 diabetes. Points from the study as a whole: When VDJ junctions were examined, type 1 diabetes patients showed fewer insertions and more deletions. PCR might show a preference for shorter templates, equally across patients and controls.

Each of the sorted populations had a purity greater than 98%. This clone was observed a few times. Its antigen is undetermined. Expressed TCRB transcripts got sequenced, as all isolated RNA was reverse transcribed. Data came from immunoSEQ multiplex PCR; TCRdb stores just in-frame clones and leaves some out. Here the sample spans under 250,000 clones, 13% to 15% being singletons. This CDR3 has 16 amino acids. The source is a middle-aged woman in good health. The specimen was naive CD4+ T cells from blood. This chain joins TRBV21-1 and TRBJ2-3; the DNA was not compared with TRBD2, the D call given in the table. TRBV21-1 is recorded as a pseudogene. The CDR3 coding sequence is TGTGCCAGCAGCAGGGGAGCGGGGGGCCGCACAGATACGCAGTATTTT. Translation gives CASSRGAGGRTDTQYF.